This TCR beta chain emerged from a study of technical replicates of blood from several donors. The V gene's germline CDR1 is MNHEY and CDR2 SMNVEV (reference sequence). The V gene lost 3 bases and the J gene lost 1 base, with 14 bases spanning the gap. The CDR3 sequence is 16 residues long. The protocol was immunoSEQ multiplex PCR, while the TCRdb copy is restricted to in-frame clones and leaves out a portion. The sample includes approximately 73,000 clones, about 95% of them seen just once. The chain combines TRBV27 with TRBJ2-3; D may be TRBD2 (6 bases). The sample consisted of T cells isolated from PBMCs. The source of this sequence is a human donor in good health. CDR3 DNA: TGTGCCAGCAGTTTGTACGGGCCGGGGGGCACAGATACGCAGTATTTT. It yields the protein CASSLYGPGGTDTQYF.